The 19 T cell receptor beta chains presented below share a single source sample, sequenced in a study of Graves' ophthalmopathy and Graves' hyperthyroidism. TCR beta CDR3 regions were amplified from RNA transcripts. HTBI primers were employed in first-round RT-PCR, then a second-round multiplex PCR followed. TCRdb passed the multiplex PCR reads through MiXCR, listing each CDR3 protein once. The table has around 660,000 distinct CDR3 sequences, over 40% seen once; the top ten hold 2.5% to 3.5%. The sequencing input was peripheral blood. Receptor source: an adult man with Graves' ophthalmopathy.

The chain uses TRBV5-8 and TRBJ1-2; D may be TRBD1 (6 bases). Germline V lookup: CDR1 SGHTS, CDR2 YDEGEE. Trimming took 0 bases from V and 8 from J, leaving 14 bases between them. The length of the CDR3 is 14 residues. CDR3 in DNA: TGTGCCAGCAGCTTGGGCTGGGGGGCGGGAGGCTACACCTTC. Its translation is CASSLGWGAGGYTF.

In its sample, this clonotype was seen many times. The V and J genes are TRBV5-1 and TRBJ2-5; no definite D call. The CDR3 loop spans 14 amino acids. With 0 bases removed from V and 1 base from J, the gap between germline ends came to 7 bases. Germline V gene data show CDR1 as SGHRS and CDR2 as YFSETQ. This chain's CDR3 is CASSLGLIQETQYF. The CDR3 nucleotides read TGCGCCAGCAGCTTGGGTCTGATCCAAGAGACCCAGTACTTC.

This clonotype was seen at least ten times. This sequence joins TRBV5-1 and TRBJ2-5; D possibly corresponds to TRBD2 (7 bases). The CDR3 has 14 residues. Trimming stripped 4 bases from V and 4 bases from J, with 14 bases between. From germline, CDR1 is SGHRS and CDR2 YFSETQ. CDR3 DNA sequence: TGCGCCAGCAGCGGAGGGGGGGCACGAGAGACCCAGTACTTC. Amino acid sequence: CASSGGGARETQYF.

The chain uses TRBV12-3 or TRBV12-4 and TRBJ1-6; D is unclear. The CDR3 length is 12 residues. V lost 6 bases to trimming and J lost 14 bases, with 14 bases between them. The CDR3, as DNA: TGTGCCAGCAGGGCGGAAGGTTTAGCCCTCCACTTT. Its translation: CASRAEGLALHF.

This chain uses TRBV20-1 with TRBJ1-1; 8 bases are shared with TRBD1. The CDR3 has 11 residues. The germline CDR1 and CDR2 sequences are DFQATT and SNEGSKA (reference sequence). In DNA, the CDR3 is TGCAGCTCGGACAGGGACACTGAAGCTTTCTTT. It translates to CSSDRDTEAFF.

The gene calls are TRBV29-1 and TRBJ2-5; D is perhaps TRBD2 (6 bases). The CDR3 sequence is 13 residues long. Trimming removed 5 bases from V and 5 bases from J, with 15 bases in between. The V gene's germline CDR1 is SQVTM and CDR2 ANQGSEA. CDR3 residues: CSVRQGGWETQYF. The CDR3 nucleotides are TGCAGCGTTCGGCAGGGAGGTTGGGAGACCCAGTACTTC.

This clonotype was recorded at least ten times. The rearrangement links TRBV24-1 to TRBJ1-2; 8 bases are a match to TRBD1. Germline-derived CDR1 and CDR2 are KGHDR and SFDVKD. V lost 2 bases and J lost 4; bases outside the gene matches: 8. The CDR3 covers 16 residues. DNA for the CDR3: TGTGCCACCAGTGATTCGCGGACAGGGTCGTCCTATGGCTACACCTTC. Protein sequence: CATSDSRTGSSYGYTF.

A remark on this clonotype: A much larger clone lies a single base off, so this may be a read error. This chain links TRBV7-9 with TRBJ1-1; the D gene is possibly TRBD1 (5 bases). Germline V gene lookup returns CDR1 SEHNR and CDR2 FQNEAQ (reference sequence). The CDR3 length is 12 residues. The CDR3 protein is CVSSNRDREAFF. The CDR3 nucleotides are TGTGTCAGCAGCAACCGGGACCGTGAAGCTTTCTTT.

The DNA for the CDR3 is TGTGCCAGCAGCGTAGCTCTCGTAGGCGGGGAGCTGTTTTTT. It codes for CASSVALVGGELFF. The V and J genes are TRBV9 and TRBJ2-2, with D unresolved. In germline, CDR1 is SGDLS, CDR2 YYNGEE. Trimming cost V 0 bases and J 7 bases, with 10 bases left between them. The CDR3 runs to 14 residues.

In the case of this clonotype: A read error is possible here, since a much larger clone lies one base away. This chain uses TRBV5-4 with TRBJ2-7; TRBD2 aligns across 7 bases. The CDR3 is 14 residues long. Germline assignment: CDR1 SGHNT and CDR2 YYREEE (reference sequence). CDR3 DNA sequence: TGTGCCAGCAGCTGGGGGGGAACTACCTACGAGGAGTACTTC. It yields the protein CASSWGGTTYEEYF.

This clonotype was detected many times. V is TRBV7-8 and J is TRBJ2-2, with 7 bases that match TRBD1. CDR3 length equals 18 residues. Trimming at V came to 5 bases and at J to 3 bases, leaving 15 bases not matched to a gene. Germline values: CDR1 SGHVS, CDR2 FQNEAQ. The CDR3: CASSPLWKTGRYTGELFF. The CDR3 nucleotides are TGTGCCAGCAGCCCCCTTTGGAAGACAGGGAGATACACCGGGGAGCTGTTTTTT.

V usage is TRBV4-1 and J usage is TRBJ2-7, with 7 bases matching TRBD1. CDR1 MGHRA and CDR2 YSYEKL come from the germline V gene. V trimming: 5 bases; J trimming: 0 bases; junction bases outside the gene matches: 4. The CDR3 sequence is 14 residues long. The CDR3: CASSIRDSSYEQYF. The CDR3 DNA follows: TGCGCCAGCAGCATTCGGGACAGCTCCTACGAGCAGTACTTC.

In its sample, this clonotype was seen many times. The rearrangement uses TRBV12-3 or TRBV12-4 and TRBJ1-4; a weak D match, TRBD1 (6 bases). This CDR3 contains 16 residues. Trimming cost V 0 bases and J 4 bases, with 12 bases left between them. Here the CDR3 reads CASSLAPGQHNEKLFF. CDR3 DNA sequence: TGTGCCAGCAGTTTAGCTCCGGGACAACATAATGAAAAACTGTTTTTT.

The chain employs TRBV7-9 and TRBJ1-1, with a tentative D call TRBD1 (6 bases). Trimming took off 3 bases at V and 6 bases at J, with 11 bases between the two ends. Germline V gene lookup returns CDR1 SEHNR and CDR2 FQNEAQ (reference sequence). CDR3 size: 13 residues. Here the CDR3 reads CASSFRGGSEAFF. The CDR3 DNA is TGTGCCAGCAGCTTTAGGGGGGGATCTGAAGCTTTCTTT.

The sample holds many counts of this clonotype. The chain uses TRBV20-1 and TRBJ2-7; 9 bases fit TRBD2. CDR1 DFQATT and CDR2 SNEGSKA come from the germline V gene (reference sequence). V gave up 5 bases and J gave up 2 bases; unmatched junction bases: 4. This CDR3 has 13 residues. The CDR3 region has the DNA TGCAGTGCTGCGACTAGCGGAACCTACGAGCAGTACTTC. Protein product: CSAATSGTYEQYF.

The chain recombines TRBV20-1 with TRBJ2-3; 7 bases fit TRBD1. This CDR3 has 11 residues. Trimming at V came to 5 bases and at J to 8 bases, leaving 4 bases not matched to a gene. CDR1 and CDR2 from the germline V gene are DFQATT and SNEGSKA (reference sequence). The CDR3: CSAPGGSTQYF. The CDR3 DNA reads TGCAGTGCTCCAGGGGGTAGTACGCAGTATTTT.

The chain combines TRBV7-2 with TRBJ2-5; 8 bases line up with TRBD2. Germline V gene data show CDR1 as SGHTA and CDR2 as FQGNSA. The CDR3 has 15 amino acids. Trimming removed 5 bases from V and 5 bases from J; junction bases left unmatched: 10. The CDR3 sequence: CASSTFLAGGETQYF. DNA of the CDR3: TGTGCCAGCAGCACGTTCCTAGCGGGTGGGGAGACCCAGTACTTC.

In its sample, this clonotype was seen a few times. This may arise from a read error, as a much more abundant clone is one base away. This chain connects TRBV25-1 to TRBJ2-7; D call uncertain. V lost 5 bases and J 7 bases, leaving 15 bases between the germline ends. The CDR3 spans 13 residues. CDR1 and CDR2 (germline): MGHDK, SYGVNS. CDR3 sequence: CASSLDANNEQYF. CDR3 sequence (DNA): TGTGCCAGCAGTCTGGACGCTAACAATGAGCAGTACTTC.

The chain combines TRBV29-1 with TRBJ1-1; D unresolved. The CDR3 sequence is 11 residues long. Germline assignment: CDR1 SQVTM and CDR2 ANQGSEA. The germline V and J ends were trimmed by 8 bases and 6 bases, with 13 bases remaining between them. The CDR3 spells CSLEPTSEAFF. The CDR3, as DNA: TGCAGCTTGGAGCCCACCTCTGAAGCTTTCTTT.